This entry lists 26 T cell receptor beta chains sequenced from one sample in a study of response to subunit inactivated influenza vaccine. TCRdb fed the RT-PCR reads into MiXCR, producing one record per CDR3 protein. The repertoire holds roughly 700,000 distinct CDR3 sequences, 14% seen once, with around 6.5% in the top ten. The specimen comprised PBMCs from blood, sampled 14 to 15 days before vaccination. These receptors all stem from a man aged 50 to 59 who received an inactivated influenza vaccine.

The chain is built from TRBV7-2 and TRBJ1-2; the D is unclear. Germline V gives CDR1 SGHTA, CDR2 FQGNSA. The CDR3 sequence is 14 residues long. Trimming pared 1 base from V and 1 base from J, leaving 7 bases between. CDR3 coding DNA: TGTGCCAGCAGCTTAGAACGGGATAACTATGGCTACACCTTC. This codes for CASSLERDNYGYTF.

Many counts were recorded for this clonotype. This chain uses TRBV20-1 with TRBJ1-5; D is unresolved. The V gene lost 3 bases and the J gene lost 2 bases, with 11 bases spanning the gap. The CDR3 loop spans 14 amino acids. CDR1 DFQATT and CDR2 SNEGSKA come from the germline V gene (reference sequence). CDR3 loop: CSAREGSGNQPQHF. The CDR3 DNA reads TGCAGTGCTAGGGAAGGGTCAGGCAATCAGCCCCAGCATTTT.

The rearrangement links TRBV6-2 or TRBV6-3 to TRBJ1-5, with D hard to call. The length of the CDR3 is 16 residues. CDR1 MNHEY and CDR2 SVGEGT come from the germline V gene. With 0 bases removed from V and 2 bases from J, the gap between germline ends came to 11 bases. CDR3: CASSYSNSLRNQPQHF. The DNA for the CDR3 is TGTGCCAGCAGTTACTCGAACTCCCTCCGCAATCAGCCCCAGCATTTT.

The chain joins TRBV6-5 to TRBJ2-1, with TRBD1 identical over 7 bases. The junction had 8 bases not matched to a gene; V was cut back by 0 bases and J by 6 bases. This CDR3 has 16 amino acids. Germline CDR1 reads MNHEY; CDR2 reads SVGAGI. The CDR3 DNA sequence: TGTGCCAGCAGTTACTCACAGGGGATTCTGCTCAATGAGCAGTTCTTC. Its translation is CASSYSQGILLNEQFF.

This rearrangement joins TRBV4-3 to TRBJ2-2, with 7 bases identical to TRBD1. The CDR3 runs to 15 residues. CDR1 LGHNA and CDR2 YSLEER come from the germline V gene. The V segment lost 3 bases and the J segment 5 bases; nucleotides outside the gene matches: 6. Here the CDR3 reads CASSQITGVTGELFF. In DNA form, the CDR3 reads TGCGCCAGCAGCCAGATTACAGGGGTAACCGGGGAGCTGTTTTTT.

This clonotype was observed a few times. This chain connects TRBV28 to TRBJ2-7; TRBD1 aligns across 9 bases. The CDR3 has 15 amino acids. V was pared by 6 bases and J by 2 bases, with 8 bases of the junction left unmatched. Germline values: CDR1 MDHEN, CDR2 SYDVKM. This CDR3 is CASRPLGTGPYEQYF. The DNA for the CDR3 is TGTGCCAGCAGACCCCTCGGGACAGGGCCCTACGAGCAGTACTTC.

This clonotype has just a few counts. The CDR3 bases are TGTGCCAGCAGTTACTCTTCCCACCAAGAGACCCAGTACTTC. It specifies CASSYSSHQETQYF. The chain carries TRBV6-2 or TRBV6-3 and TRBJ2-5, with D unresolved. Germline CDR1 MNHEY, CDR2 SVGEGT. The CDR3 covers 14 residues. The V end was cut by 0 bases, the J end by 0 bases, with 5 bases between.

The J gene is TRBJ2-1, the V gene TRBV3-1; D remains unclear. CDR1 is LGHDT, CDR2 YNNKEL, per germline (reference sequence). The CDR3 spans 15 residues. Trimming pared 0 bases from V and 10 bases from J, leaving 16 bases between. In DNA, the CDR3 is TGTGCCAGCAGCCAAGATCCTAGGGCCTCCCTGGAGCAGTTCTTC. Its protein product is CASSQDPRASLEQFF.

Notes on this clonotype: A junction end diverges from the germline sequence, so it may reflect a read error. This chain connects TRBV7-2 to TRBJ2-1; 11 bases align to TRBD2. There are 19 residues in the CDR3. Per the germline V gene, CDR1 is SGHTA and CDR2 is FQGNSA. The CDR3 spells CASTLAPTSGGRPYNEQFF. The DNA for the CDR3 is TGTGCCAGCACCTTAGCCCCCACTAGCGGGGGACGACCTTACAATGAGCAGTTCTTC.

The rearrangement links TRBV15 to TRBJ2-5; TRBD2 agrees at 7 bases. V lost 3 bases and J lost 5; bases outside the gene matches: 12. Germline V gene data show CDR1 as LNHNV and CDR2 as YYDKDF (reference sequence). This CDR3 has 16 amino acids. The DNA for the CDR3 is TGTGCCACCAGCAGGGCTCCTCCGGGACTAACGGAGACCCAGTACTTC. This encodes CATSRAPPGLTETQYF. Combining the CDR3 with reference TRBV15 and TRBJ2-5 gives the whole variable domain DAMVIQNPRYQVTQFGKPVTLSCSQTLNHNVMYWYQQKSSQAPKLLFHYYDKDFNNEADTPDNFQSRRPNTSFCFLDIRSPGLGDTAMYLCATSRAPPGLTETQYFGPGTRLLVL.

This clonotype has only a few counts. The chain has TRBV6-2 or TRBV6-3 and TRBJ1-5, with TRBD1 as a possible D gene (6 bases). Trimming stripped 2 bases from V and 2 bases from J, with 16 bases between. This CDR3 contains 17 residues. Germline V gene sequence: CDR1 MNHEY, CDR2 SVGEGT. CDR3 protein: CASSYPWTVPGNQPQHF. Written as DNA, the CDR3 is TGTGCCAGCAGTTACCCATGGACAGTCCCTGGCAATCAGCCCCAGCATTTT.

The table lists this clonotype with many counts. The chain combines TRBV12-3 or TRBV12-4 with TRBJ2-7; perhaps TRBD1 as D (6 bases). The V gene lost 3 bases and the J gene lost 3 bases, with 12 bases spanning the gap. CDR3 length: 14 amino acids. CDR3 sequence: CASSFGGRGYEQYF. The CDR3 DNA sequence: TGTGCCAGCAGTTTTGGCGGCAGGGGCTACGAGCAGTACTTC.

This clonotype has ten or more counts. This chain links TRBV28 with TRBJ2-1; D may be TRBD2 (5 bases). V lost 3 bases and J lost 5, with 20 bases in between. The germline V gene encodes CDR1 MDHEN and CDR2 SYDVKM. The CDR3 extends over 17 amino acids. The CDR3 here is CASSFLDFRLLDNEQFF. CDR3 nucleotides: TGTGCCAGCAGTTTTCTGGACTTCCGTCTTCTTGACAATGAGCAGTTCTTC.

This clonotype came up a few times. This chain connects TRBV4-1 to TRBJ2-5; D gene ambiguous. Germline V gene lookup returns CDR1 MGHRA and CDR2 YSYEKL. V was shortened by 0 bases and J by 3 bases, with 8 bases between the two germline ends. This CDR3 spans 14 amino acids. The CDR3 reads CASSQEEIEETQYF. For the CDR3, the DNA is TGCGCCAGCAGCCAAGAAGAGATAGAAGAGACCCAGTACTTC.

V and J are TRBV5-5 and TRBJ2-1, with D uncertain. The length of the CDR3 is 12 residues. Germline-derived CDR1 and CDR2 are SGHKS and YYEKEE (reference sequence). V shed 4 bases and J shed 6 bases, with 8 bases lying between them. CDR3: CASSTNPNEQFF. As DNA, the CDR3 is TGTGCCAGCAGCACGAACCCCAATGAGCAGTTCTTC.

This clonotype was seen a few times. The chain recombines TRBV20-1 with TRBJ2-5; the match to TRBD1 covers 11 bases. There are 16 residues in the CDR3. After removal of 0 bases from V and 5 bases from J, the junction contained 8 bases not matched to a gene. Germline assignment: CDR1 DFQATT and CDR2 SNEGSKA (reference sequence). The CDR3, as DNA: TGCAGTGCTAGAGATCTTTCGGACAGGGGGCTGGAGACCCAGTACTTC. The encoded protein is CSARDLSDRGLETQYF.

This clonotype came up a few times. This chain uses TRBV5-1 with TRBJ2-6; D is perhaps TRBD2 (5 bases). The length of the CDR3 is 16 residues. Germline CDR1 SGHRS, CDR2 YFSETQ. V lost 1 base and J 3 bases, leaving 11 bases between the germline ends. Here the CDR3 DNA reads TGCGCCAGCAGCTTGTCTGGGAGTAGTGGGGCCAACGTCCTGACTTTC. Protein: CASSLSGSSGANVLTF. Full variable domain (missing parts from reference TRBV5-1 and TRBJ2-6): KAGVTQTPRYLIKTRGQQVTLSCSPISGHRSVSWYQQTPGQGLQFLFEYFSETQRNKGNFPGRFSGRQFSNSRSEMNVSTLELGDSALYLCASSLSGSSGANVLTFGAGSRLTVL.

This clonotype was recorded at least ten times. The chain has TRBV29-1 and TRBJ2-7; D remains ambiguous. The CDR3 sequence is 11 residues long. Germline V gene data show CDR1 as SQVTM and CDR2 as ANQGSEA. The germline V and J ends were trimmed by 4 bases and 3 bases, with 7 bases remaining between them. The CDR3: CSVGTDYEQYF. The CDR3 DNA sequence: TGCAGCGTTGGAACAGACTACGAGCAGTACTTC.

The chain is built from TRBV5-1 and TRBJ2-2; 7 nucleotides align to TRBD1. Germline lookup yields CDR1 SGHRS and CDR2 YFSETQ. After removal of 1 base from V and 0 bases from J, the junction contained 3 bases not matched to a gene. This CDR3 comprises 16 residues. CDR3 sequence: CASSLTGAANTGELFF. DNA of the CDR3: TGCGCCAGCAGCTTGACAGGGGCTGCGAACACCGGGGAGCTGTTTTTT.

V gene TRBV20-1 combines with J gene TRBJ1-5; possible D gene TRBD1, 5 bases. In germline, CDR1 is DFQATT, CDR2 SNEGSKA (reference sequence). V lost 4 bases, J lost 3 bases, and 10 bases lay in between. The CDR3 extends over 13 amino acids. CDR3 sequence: CSAITGVNQPQHF. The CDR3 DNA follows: TGCAGTGCTATTACAGGCGTCAATCAGCCCCAGCATTTT.

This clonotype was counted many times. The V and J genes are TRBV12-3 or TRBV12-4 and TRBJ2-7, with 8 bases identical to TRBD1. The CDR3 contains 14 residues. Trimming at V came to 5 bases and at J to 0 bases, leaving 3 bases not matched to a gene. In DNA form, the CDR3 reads TGTGCCAGCAGTGACAGGGGTATCTCCTACGAGCAGTACTTC. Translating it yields CASSDRGISYEQYF.

The CDR3 loop reads CASSWTEQETQYF. The DNA for the CDR3 is TGTGCCAGCAGCTGGACAGAACAAGAGACCCAGTACTTC. The rearrangement joins TRBV5-5 to TRBJ2-5, with a weak D call TRBD1 (6 bases). Trimming removed 3 bases from V and 2 bases from J, with 8 bases in between. Germline CDR1 and CDR2: SGHKS and YYEKEE (reference sequence). The CDR3 has 13 amino acids.

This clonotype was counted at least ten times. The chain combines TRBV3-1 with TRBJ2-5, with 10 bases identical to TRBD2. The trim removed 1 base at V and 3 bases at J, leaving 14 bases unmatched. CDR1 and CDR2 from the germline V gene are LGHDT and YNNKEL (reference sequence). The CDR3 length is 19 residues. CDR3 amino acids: CASSQVKFIGLAVEETQYF. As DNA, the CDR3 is TGTGCCAGCAGCCAAGTTAAGTTCATTGGACTAGCGGTCGAAGAGACCCAGTACTTC.

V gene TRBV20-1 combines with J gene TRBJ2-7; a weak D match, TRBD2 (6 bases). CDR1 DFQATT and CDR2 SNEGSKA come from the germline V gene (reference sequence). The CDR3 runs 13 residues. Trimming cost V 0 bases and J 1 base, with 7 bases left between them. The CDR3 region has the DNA TGCAGTGCTAGAGATCGGGAGTCCTACGAGCAGTACTTC. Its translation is CSARDRESYEQYF.

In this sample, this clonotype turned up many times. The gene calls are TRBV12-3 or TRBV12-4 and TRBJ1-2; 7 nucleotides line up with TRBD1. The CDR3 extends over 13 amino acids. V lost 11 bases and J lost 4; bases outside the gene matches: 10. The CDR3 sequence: CAVGGGVVYGYTF. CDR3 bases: TGTGCCGTAGGAGGGGGCGTCGTCTATGGCTACACCTTC.

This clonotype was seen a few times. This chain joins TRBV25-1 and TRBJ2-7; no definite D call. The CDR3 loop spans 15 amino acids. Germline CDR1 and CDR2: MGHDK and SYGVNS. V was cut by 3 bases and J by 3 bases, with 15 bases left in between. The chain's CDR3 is CASSDFRSPLYEQYF. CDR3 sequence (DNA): TGTGCCAGCAGTGATTTTAGAAGCCCTCTCTACGAGCAGTACTTC.